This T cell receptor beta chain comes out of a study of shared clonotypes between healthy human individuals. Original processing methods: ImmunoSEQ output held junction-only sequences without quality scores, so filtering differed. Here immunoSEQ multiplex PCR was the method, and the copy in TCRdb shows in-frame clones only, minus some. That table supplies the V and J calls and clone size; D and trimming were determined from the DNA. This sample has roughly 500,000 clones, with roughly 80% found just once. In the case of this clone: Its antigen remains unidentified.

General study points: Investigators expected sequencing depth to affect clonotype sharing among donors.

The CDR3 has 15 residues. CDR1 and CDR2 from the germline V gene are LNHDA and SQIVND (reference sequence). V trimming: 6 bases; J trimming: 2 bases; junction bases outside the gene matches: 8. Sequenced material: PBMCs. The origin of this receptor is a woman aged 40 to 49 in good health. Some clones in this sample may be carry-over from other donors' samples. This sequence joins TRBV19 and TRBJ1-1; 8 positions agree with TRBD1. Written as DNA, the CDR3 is TGTGCCAGTAGAGGGGGGACAGGAAGTAACACTGAAGCTTTCTTT. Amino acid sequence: CASRGGTGSNTEAFF.